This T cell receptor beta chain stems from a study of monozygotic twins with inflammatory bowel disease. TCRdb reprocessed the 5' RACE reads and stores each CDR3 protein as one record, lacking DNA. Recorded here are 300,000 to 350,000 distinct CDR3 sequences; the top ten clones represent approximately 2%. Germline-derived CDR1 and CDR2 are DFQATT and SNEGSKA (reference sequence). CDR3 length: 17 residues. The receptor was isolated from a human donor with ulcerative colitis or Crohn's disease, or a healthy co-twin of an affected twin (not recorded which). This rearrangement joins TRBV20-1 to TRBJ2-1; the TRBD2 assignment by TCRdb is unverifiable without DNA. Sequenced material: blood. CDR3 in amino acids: CSARVSGRSSSYNEQFF.